The rows below give T cell receptor beta chains drawn from one sample of a study of blood T cell repertoires in COVID-19. The data were produced by immunoSEQ multiplex PCR, yet TCRdb's version contains in-frame clones alone and is incomplete. The data hold about 140,000 clones, with roughly 82% observed a single time. Material: peripheral blood. The receptors originated from a man at least 80 years old with acute or convalescent COVID-19. Both conserved end residues are part of each CDR3. The D gene is left open where the match is weak. A clone size is listed for some rows: how often the clone was seen (once, few, many), or a class if it is expanded.

clone size: -
J gene: TRBJ2-3
D gene: TRBD2
CDR3 length: 19
V gene: TRBV6-2/TRBV6-3
CDR3 protein: CASSQTRPSGGAVTDTQYF
CDR3 DNA: TGTGCCAGCAGCCAAACTAGGCCTAGCGGGGGGGCCGTCACAGATACGCAGTATTTT

clone size: -
J gene: TRBJ2-5
D gene: TRBD1
CDR3 length: 12
V gene: TRBV10-3
CDR3 protein: CAISTGEETQYF
CDR3 DNA: TGTGCCATCAGCACAGGGGAAGAGACCCAGTACTTC

clone size: -
J gene: TRBJ1-4
D gene: TRBD1
CDR3 length: 16
V gene: TRBV28
CDR3 protein: CASRTGGGFANEKLFF
CDR3 DNA: TGTGCCAGTAGGACAGGGGGCGGTTTTGCTAATGAAAAACTGTTTTTT

clone size: -
J gene: TRBJ2-3
D gene: -
CDR3 length: 12
V gene: TRBV14
CDR3 protein: CASSPATDTQYF
CDR3 DNA: TGTGCCAGCAGCCCCGCGACAGATACGCAGTATTTT

clone size: -
J gene: TRBJ1-3
D gene: -
CDR3 length: 14
V gene: TRBV28
CDR3 protein: CASSLSGVGNTIYF
CDR3 DNA: TGTGCCAGCAGTTTATCAGGGGTGGGAAACACCATATATTTT

clone size: -
J gene: TRBJ1-1
D gene: -
CDR3 length: 13
V gene: TRBV7-2
CDR3 protein: CASSSSRLGEAFF
CDR3 DNA: TGTGCCAGCAGCTCCAGCCGACTCGGTGAAGCTTTCTTT

clone size: -
J gene: TRBJ2-7
D gene: TRBD1
CDR3 length: 15
V gene: TRBV7-2
CDR3 protein: CASSPGTGLPGEQYF
CDR3 DNA: TGTGCCAGCAGCCCAGGGACAGGGTTACCGGGGGAGCAGTACTTC

clone size: -
J gene: TRBJ2-1
D gene: -
CDR3 length: 12
V gene: TRBV7-2
CDR3 protein: CASSGASNEQFF
CDR3 DNA: TGTGCCAGCAGCGGGGCTAGCAATGAGCAGTTCTTC

clone size: -
J gene: TRBJ2-7
D gene: TRBD1
CDR3 length: 13
V gene: TRBV7-9
CDR3 protein: CASSLIQGVEQYF
CDR3 DNA: TGTGCCAGCAGCTTAATACAGGGGGTCGAGCAGTACTTC

clone size: -
J gene: TRBJ2-3
D gene: TRBD1
CDR3 length: 15
V gene: TRBV14
CDR3 protein: CASSRDRASTDTQYF
CDR3 DNA: TGTGCCAGCAGCCGGGACAGGGCTAGCACAGATACGCAGTATTTT

clone size: -
J gene: TRBJ2-7
D gene: -
CDR3 length: 14
V gene: TRBV5-1
CDR3 protein: CASSSPSRTGEQYF
CDR3 DNA: TGCGCCAGCAGCTCCCCAAGTCGTACGGGCGAGCAGTACTTC

clone size: -
J gene: TRBJ2-7
D gene: -
CDR3 length: 14
V gene: TRBV5-1
CDR3 protein: CASSQQRGTSEQYF
CDR3 DNA: TGCGCCAGCAGTCAACAAAGAGGGACTTCCGAGCAGTACTTC

clone size: -
J gene: TRBJ1-2
D gene: -
CDR3 length: 15
V gene: TRBV7-9
CDR3 protein: CASSPSRQGNYGYTF
CDR3 DNA: TGTGCCAGCAGCCCCTCCAGGCAGGGGAACTATGGCTACACCTTC

clone size: -
J gene: TRBJ1-1
D gene: TRBD1
CDR3 length: 13
V gene: TRBV2
CDR3 protein: CASTPGGDTEAFF
CDR3 DNA: TGTGCCAGCACCCCAGGGGGTGACACTGAAGCTTTCTTT

clone size: -
J gene: TRBJ1-3
D gene: -
CDR3 length: 13
V gene: TRBV7-3
CDR3 protein: CASSSYSGNTIYF
CDR3 DNA: TGTGCCAGCAGCTCCTACTCTGGAAACACCATATATTTT

clone size: once
J gene: TRBJ2-3
D gene: TRBD1
CDR3 length: 15
V gene: TRBV29-1
CDR3 protein: CSVAVTGVGTDTQYF
CDR3 DNA: TGCAGCGTTGCCGTGACAGGGGTTGGCACAGATACGCAGTATTTT

clone size: -
J gene: TRBJ2-5
D gene: -
CDR3 length: 15
V gene: TRBV5-1
CDR3 protein: CASSLSSGYQETQYF
CDR3 DNA: TGCGCCAGCAGCTTGAGTAGCGGCTACCAAGAGACCCAGTACTTC

clone size: few
J gene: TRBJ2-7
D gene: -
CDR3 length: 14
V gene: TRBV14
CDR3 protein: CASKKLSNSYEQYF
CDR3 DNA: TGTGCCAGCAAGAAACTGAGCAACTCCTACGAGCAGTACTTC

clone size: once
J gene: TRBJ2-1
D gene: TRBD2
CDR3 length: 15
V gene: TRBV6-5
CDR3 protein: CASSYGGGAFNEQFF
CDR3 DNA: TGTGCCAGCAGTTACGGCGGGGGGGCCTTCAATGAGCAGTTCTTC

clone size: few
J gene: TRBJ1-2
D gene: -
CDR3 length: 13
V gene: TRBV2
CDR3 protein: CASSEQGSHGYTF
CDR3 DNA: TGTGCCAGCAGTGAGCAGGGGAGCCATGGCTACACCTTC

clone size: -
J gene: TRBJ1-2
D gene: -
CDR3 length: 13
V gene: TRBV5-4
CDR3 protein: CASSSDNGYGYTF
CDR3 DNA: TGTGCCAGCAGCTCCGATAACGGCTATGGCTACACCTTC

clone size: -
J gene: TRBJ1-4
D gene: -
CDR3 length: 15
V gene: TRBV6-5
CDR3 protein: CASSSLAKSNEKLFF
CDR3 DNA: TGTGCCAGCAGTTCTCTCGCGAAAAGTAATGAAAAACTGTTTTTT

clone size: -
J gene: TRBJ2-6
D gene: -
CDR3 length: 16
V gene: TRBV5-5
CDR3 protein: CASSRGLSSGANVLTF
CDR3 DNA: TGTGCCAGCAGCCGGGGGTTAAGCTCTGGGGCCAACGTCCTGACTTTC

clone size: few
J gene: TRBJ2-2
D gene: -
CDR3 length: 16
V gene: TRBV10-1
CDR3 protein: CASSESPLSDTGELFF
CDR3 DNA: TGCGCCAGCAGTGAGAGCCCCCTGTCGGACACCGGGGAGCTGTTTTTT

clone size: -
J gene: TRBJ1-6
D gene: -
CDR3 length: 14
V gene: TRBV20-1
CDR3 protein: CSASTGQLNSPLHF
CDR3 DNA: TGCAGTGCTAGTACTGGACAGCTGAATTCACCCCTCCACTTT

clone size: -
J gene: TRBJ2-3
D gene: -
CDR3 length: 15
V gene: TRBV3-1/TRBV3-2
CDR3 protein: CASSQGTGSTDTQYF
CDR3 DNA: TGTGCCAGCAGCCAAGGAACAGGGTCCACAGATACGCAGTATTTT

clone size: once
J gene: TRBJ2-5
D gene: -
CDR3 length: 13
V gene: TRBV6-6
CDR3 protein: CASRLDGRETQYF
CDR3 DNA: TGTGCCAGCAGGTTGGATGGGCGAGAGACCCAGTACTTC

clone size: -
J gene: TRBJ2-2
D gene: -
CDR3 length: 13
V gene: TRBV7-3
CDR3 protein: CASRSGQTGELFF
CDR3 DNA: TGTGCCAGCAGAAGTGGACAGACCGGGGAGCTGTTTTTT

clone size: -
J gene: TRBJ2-5
D gene: TRBD1
CDR3 length: 13
V gene: TRBV6-6
CDR3 protein: CASSRDSLETQYF
CDR3 DNA: TGTGCCAGCAGTCGGGACAGTTTGGAGACCCAGTACTTC

clone size: few
J gene: TRBJ1-3
D gene: TRBD1
CDR3 length: 13
V gene: TRBV6-5
CDR3 protein: CASSDRGGNTIYF
CDR3 DNA: TGTGCCAGCAGCGACAGGGGCGGAAACACCATATATTTT

clone size: once
J gene: TRBJ1-1
D gene: -
CDR3 length: 11
V gene: TRBV4-2
CDR3 protein: CASSQDGGAFF
CDR3 DNA: TGTGCCAGCAGCCAAGATGGGGGGGCTTTCTTT

clone size: once
J gene: TRBJ2-1
D gene: TRBD2
CDR3 length: 13
V gene: TRBV7-9
CDR3 protein: CASSLGLAGKQFF
CDR3 DNA: TGTGCCAGCAGCTTGGGACTAGCGGGGAAGCAGTTCTTC

clone size: -
J gene: TRBJ1-3
D gene: -
CDR3 length: 16
V gene: TRBV7-2
CDR3 protein: CASSLATGSSGNTIYF
CDR3 DNA: TGTGCCAGCAGCTTAGCGACGGGTTCCTCTGGAAACACCATATATTTT

clone size: -
J gene: TRBJ1-2
D gene: -
CDR3 length: 13
V gene: TRBV6-5
CDR3 protein: CASSREEDYGYTF
CDR3 DNA: TGTGCCAGCAGCAGGGAAGAGGACTATGGCTACACCTTC

clone size: few
J gene: TRBJ1-6
D gene: TRBD1
CDR3 length: 17
V gene: TRBV3-1/TRBV3-2
CDR3 protein: CASSQGGHRGNNSPLHF
CDR3 DNA: TGTGCCAGCAGCCAAGGGGGACACAGGGGCAATAATTCACCCCTCCACTTT

clone size: -
J gene: TRBJ1-5
D gene: -
CDR3 length: 14
V gene: TRBV2
CDR3 protein: CASTRSYSNQPQHF
CDR3 DNA: TGTGCCAGCACTAGGTCCTATAGCAATCAGCCCCAGCATTTT

clone size: -
J gene: TRBJ2-7
D gene: TRBD1
CDR3 length: 15
V gene: TRBV28
CDR3 protein: CASSLPRGPTAEQYF
CDR3 DNA: TGTGCCAGCAGTTTGCCCAGGGGGCCCACCGCGGAGCAGTACTTC

clone size: -
J gene: TRBJ2-5
D gene: TRBD2
CDR3 length: 18
V gene: TRBV7-6
CDR3 protein: CASSPRILGLAGGETQYF
CDR3 DNA: TGTGCCAGCAGCCCCAGGATCCTGGGCCTAGCGGGGGGGGAGACCCAGTACTTC

clone size: -
J gene: TRBJ2-1
D gene: -
CDR3 length: 14
V gene: TRBV5-6
CDR3 protein: CASSYTGTLNEQFF
CDR3 DNA: TGTGCCAGCAGCTATACCGGGACACTCAATGAGCAGTTCTTC

clone size: -
J gene: TRBJ2-1
D gene: TRBD2
CDR3 length: 17
V gene: TRBV11-2
CDR3 protein: CASSSQGVAGGYNEQFF
CDR3 DNA: TGTGCCAGCAGCTCCCAAGGGGTAGCGGGGGGTTACAATGAGCAGTTCTTC

clone size: -
J gene: TRBJ2-1
D gene: TRBD1
CDR3 length: 14
V gene: TRBV4-3
CDR3 protein: CASSPGTVSNEQFF
CDR3 DNA: TGCGCCAGCAGCCCGGGGACAGTCTCTAATGAGCAGTTCTTC

clone size: -
J gene: TRBJ2-7
D gene: TRBD1
CDR3 length: 11
V gene: TRBV20-1
CDR3 protein: CRWDSSYEQYF
CDR3 DNA: TGCAGATGGGACAGCTCCTACGAGCAGTACTTC

clone size: -
J gene: TRBJ2-3
D gene: TRBD2
CDR3 length: 14
V gene: TRBV7-8
CDR3 protein: CASSSGTRTDTQYF
CDR3 DNA: TGTGCCAGCAGCTCCGGGACTAGAACAGATACGCAGTATTTT

clone size: -
J gene: TRBJ2-2
D gene: TRBD1
CDR3 length: 14
V gene: TRBV9
CDR3 protein: CASTLTGFTGELFF
CDR3 DNA: TGTGCCAGCACCCTGACAGGGTTCACCGGGGAGCTGTTTTTT

clone size: -
J gene: TRBJ1-1
D gene: -
CDR3 length: 15
V gene: TRBV5-1
CDR3 protein: CASSGGGGRETEAFF
CDR3 DNA: TGCGCCAGCAGCGGCGGGGGGGGGCGGGAAACTGAAGCTTTCTTT

clone size: -
J gene: TRBJ1-1
D gene: -
CDR3 length: 13
V gene: TRBV12-3/TRBV12-4
CDR3 protein: CASSFIMPIGAFF
CDR3 DNA: TGTGCCAGCAGTTTTATCATGCCGATCGGGGCTTTCTTT

clone size: -
J gene: TRBJ1-6
D gene: TRBD1
CDR3 length: 15
V gene: TRBV6-1
CDR3 protein: CASSEVTGAASPLHF
CDR3 DNA: TGTGCCAGCAGTGAAGTCACAGGGGCGGCCTCACCCCTCCACTTT